Listed here are 23 T cell receptor beta chains from one sample, sequenced in a study of identical twins (dated by TCRdb to 2016 to 2018). Libraries came from 5' RACE. This sample was sequenced with an Illumina HiSeq 2000. In-frame beta chains were kept once TCRdb had trimmed the public reads at Q25 with fastp and called clones with MiXCR. Each entry is one CDR3 protein sequence, shown with its most common DNA and genes. This sample lists 450,000 to 650,000 distinct CDR3 sequences; approximately 16% were detected once. The ten biggest clones cover around 0.4% of the sample. These data also formed part of another study, on yellow fever vaccine responses in identical twins.

Sequencing was performed on CD4+ T cells sorted from blood. Receptor source: a woman between 18 and 29 years old in good health.

The chain employs TRBV12-3 or TRBV12-4 and TRBJ1-6; 7 nucleotides agree with TRBD1. V was pared by 6 bases and J by 7 bases, with 6 bases of the junction left unmatched. This CDR3 spans 14 amino acids. As DNA, the CDR3 is TGTGCCAGCAGATCCGGGACAGCAAATTCACCCCTCCACTTT. Protein product: CASRSGTANSPLHF.

This clonotype showed up many times. The chain couples TRBV12-3 or TRBV12-4 to TRBJ2-1; 8 bases are a match to TRBD1. The CDR3 runs to 15 residues. After removal of 6 bases from V and 2 bases from J, the junction contained 6 bases not matched to a gene. The CDR3 reads CASRIQGGAYNEQFF. The DNA for the CDR3 is TGTGCCAGCAGGATACAGGGGGGAGCCTACAATGAGCAGTTCTTC.

V gene TRBV28 combines with J gene TRBJ1-2, with a possible D match to TRBD1 (5 bases). V was clipped by 6 bases and J by 3 bases, with 14 bases between them. The CDR3 is 14 amino acids. Germline V lookup: CDR1 MDHEN, CDR2 SYDVKM. The CDR3 nucleotides read TGTGCCAGCAGGGCGGGGGGTGTCTACTATGGCTACACCTTC. It encodes CASRAGGVYYGYTF.

The V and J genes are TRBV12-3 or TRBV12-4 and TRBJ2-1, with no clear D. CDR3 length: 14 residues. V gave up 2 bases and J gave up 4 bases, with 9 bases separating them. CDR3 coding DNA: TGTGCCAGCAGTTTATCCCCGGAGTACAATGAGCAGTTCTTC. Encoded protein: CASSLSPEYNEQFF.

The gene calls are TRBV12-3 or TRBV12-4 and TRBJ2-1; no firm D call. The CDR3 consists of 14 residues. The germline V and J ends were trimmed by 3 bases and 6 bases, with 12 bases remaining between them. The CDR3 is CASSFSPIINEQFF. CDR3 nucleotides: TGTGCCAGCAGTTTTTCACCGATAATCAATGAGCAGTTCTTC.

The J gene is TRBJ2-1, the V gene TRBV24-1; D may be TRBD2 (5 bases). Germline assignment: CDR1 KGHDR and CDR2 SFDVKD. Trimming cost V 3 bases and J 0 bases, with 11 bases left between them. The CDR3 is made up of 16 amino acids. The CDR3 DNA follows: TGTGCCACCAGTGATCATAGCGTGAGCTCCTACAATGAGCAGTTCTTC. It encodes CATSDHSVSSYNEQFF.

This clonotype was found a few times. V usage is TRBV29-1 and J usage is TRBJ2-1, with a possible D match to TRBD2 (5 bases). Germline CDR1 and CDR2: SQVTM and ANQGSEA. The CDR3 length is 12 residues. Trimming cost V 5 bases and J 7 bases, with 12 bases left between them. Here the CDR3 reads CSVSISGNEQFF. CDR3 nucleotides: TGCAGCGTTTCTATAAGCGGAAATGAGCAGTTCTTC.

The CDR3 DNA follows: TGTGCCAGCAGTGAGGTCGGAACAACTAATGAAAAACTGTTTTTT. Its translation: CASSEVGTTNEKLFF. V gene TRBV2 combines with J gene TRBJ1-4; no clear D gene. Deletions cut 3 bases from V and 0 bases from J, with 8 bases between. CDR3 length: 15 residues. Germline V lookup: CDR1 SNHLY, CDR2 FYNNEI.

This clonotype was found once. One end of the junction does not line up with germline, which may come from a read error. This chain joins TRBV12-3 or TRBV12-4 and TRBJ2-1, with 12 bases identical to TRBD2. This CDR3 contains 19 residues. CDR3 region: CACSFPPKGLAGPYNEQFF. In DNA form, the CDR3 reads TGTGCCTGCAGTTTTCCCCCCAAAGGACTAGCGGGACCCTACAATGAGCAGTTCTTC.

This rearrangement joins TRBV6-1 to TRBJ1-4; TRBD1 matches 10 bases. The length of the CDR3 is 14 residues. From germline, CDR1 is MNHNS and CDR2 SASEGT. The V segment lost 6 bases and the J segment 8 bases; nucleotides outside the gene matches: 6. For the CDR3, the DNA is TGTGCCAGCAGGATGGACAGGGGGTGGGAAAAACTGTTTTTT. Translated: CASRMDRGWEKLFF.

A few counts support this clonotype. V usage is TRBV7-2 and J usage is TRBJ2-1, with 8 positions matching TRBD2. The V gene end was trimmed by 5 bases and the J gene end by 0 bases; junction bases not matched to a gene: 6. This CDR3 has 16 amino acids. Looked up from germline, CDR1 is SGHTA and CDR2 is FQGNSA. The CDR3, as DNA: TGTGCCAGCAGCCCTGCAGGGACTAGCTCCTACAATGAGCAGTTCTTC. Residues: CASSPAGTSSYNEQFF.

This clonotype was found a few times. This chain connects TRBV20-1 to TRBJ2-2, with D unresolved. The CDR3 consists of 16 residues. Per germline, CDR1 DFQATT and CDR2 SNEGSKA (reference sequence). V was trimmed by 3 bases and J by 2 bases, leaving 16 bases between them. The CDR3 sequence: CSASPPRPLNTGELFF. The DNA of the CDR3 is TGCAGTGCTAGCCCCCCCCGGCCGCTCAACACCGGGGAGCTGTTTTTT.

The rearrangement joins TRBV12-3 or TRBV12-4 to TRBJ2-6; D is possibly TRBD2 (5 bases). The CDR3 runs 15 residues. Trimming took 4 bases from V and 1 from J, leaving 8 bases between them. The CDR3 is CASSSSGSGANVLTF. DNA of the CDR3: TGTGCCAGCAGTTCCAGCGGATCTGGGGCCAACGTCCTGACTTTC.

This clonotype was counted a few times. The J gene is TRBJ1-6, the V gene TRBV25-1; D unclear. The CDR3 extends over 13 amino acids. Trimming left V 1 base short and J 7 bases short, with 5 bases between. Germline lookup yields CDR1 MGHDK and CDR2 SYGVNS. The CDR3 DNA reads TGTGCCAGCAGTGAATCCGGGAATTCACCCCTCCACTTT. Its protein is CASSESGNSPLHF.

This clonotype was picked up a small number of times. The chain is built from TRBV14 and TRBJ2-1; possibly TRBD1 for D (6 bases). V lost 0 bases and J lost 4, with 7 bases in between. The V gene's germline CDR1 is SGHDN and CDR2 FVKESK. The CDR3 spans 14 residues. The CDR3 nucleotides read TGTGCCAGCAGCCAAGAACAGGGATACAATGAGCAGTTCTTC. Protein: CASSQEQGYNEQFF.

The chain employs TRBV20-1 and TRBJ2-1; 8 bases line up with TRBD2. The CDR3 has 15 amino acids. The ends lost 3 bases at V and 4 bases at J; junction bases unmatched: 8. From germline, CDR1 is DFQATT and CDR2 SNEGSKA (reference sequence). The CDR3, as DNA: TGCAGTGCTAGGGAGCCGGGACTAGAATACAATGAGCAGTTCTTC. Residues: CSAREPGLEYNEQFF.

This clonotype was counted many times. V is TRBV4-1 and J is TRBJ2-5; 11 positions match TRBD1. The CDR3 loop spans 16 amino acids. V shed 4 bases and J 4 bases; nucleotides not matched to a gene: 8. Germline lookup yields CDR1 MGHRA and CDR2 YSYEKL. The CDR3 region is CASSPPGTGGVETQYF. CDR3 nucleotide sequence: TGCGCCAGCAGCCCACCCGGGACAGGGGGAGTAGAGACCCAGTACTTC.

The chain has TRBV19 and TRBJ2-7; TRBD1 is a possible D gene (6 bases). The CDR3 contains 13 residues. Germline V gene sequence: CDR1 LNHDA, CDR2 SQIVND (reference sequence). V was shortened by 3 bases and J by 4 bases, with 10 bases between the two germline ends. The chain's CDR3 is CASSIPQGYEQYV. CDR3 sequence (DNA): TGTGCCAGTAGTATTCCGCAGGGGTACGAGCAGTACGTC.

The chain carries TRBV7-2 and TRBJ2-1; D not resolved. This CDR3 is built from 17 residues. The germline CDR1 and CDR2 sequences are SGHTA and FQGNSA. Trimming removed 1 base at V and 1 base at J, with 14 bases between. CDR3 nucleotides: TGTGCCAGCAGCTTAGGCCCCCGGGCCCTTTCCTACAATGAGCAGTTCTTC. Protein product: CASSLGPRALSYNEQFF.

J is TRBJ2-2 and V is TRBV12-3 or TRBV12-4; D is possibly TRBD2 (7 bases). The CDR3 has 16 amino acids. V lost 6 bases to trimming and J lost 0 bases, with 14 bases between them. The CDR3 DNA sequence: TGTGCCAGCAGAAAGGGGGGGGCGGCGAACACCGGGGAGCTGTTTTTT. Translated, it gives CASRKGGAANTGELFF.

This clonotype was seen many times. This chain joins TRBV5-1 and TRBJ2-1, with TRBD2 identical over 7 bases. V shed 0 bases, J shed 6 bases, and the junction held 3 bases outside the gene matches. CDR3 length: 14 amino acids. CDR1 and CDR2 from the germline V gene are SGHRS and YFSETQ. In nucleotides, the CDR3 is TGCGCCAGCAGCTTGGGACTAGCCCTCAATGAGCAGTTCTTC. As protein: CASSLGLALNEQFF.

The rearrangement links TRBV29-1 to TRBJ2-1, with TRBD2 identical over 11 bases. The CDR3 is 15 residues long. The ends lost 6 bases at V and 0 bases at J; junction bases unmatched: 4. CDR1 and CDR2 from the germline V gene are SQVTM and ANQGSEA. CDR3 sequence reads: CSVGTSGRSYNEQFF. The CDR3, as DNA: TGCAGCGTCGGGACTAGCGGACGCTCCTACAATGAGCAGTTCTTC.

This sequence joins TRBV2 and TRBJ2-5; 12 nucleotides line up with TRBD2. Germline-derived CDR1 and CDR2 are SNHLY and FYNNEI. The CDR3 is 15 residues long. After removal of 5 bases from V and 5 bases from J, the junction contained 6 bases not matched to a gene. The CDR3 here is CASSKTSGSSETQYF. DNA for the CDR3: TGTGCCAGCAGTAAGACTAGCGGGAGTTCGGAGACCCAGTACTTC.